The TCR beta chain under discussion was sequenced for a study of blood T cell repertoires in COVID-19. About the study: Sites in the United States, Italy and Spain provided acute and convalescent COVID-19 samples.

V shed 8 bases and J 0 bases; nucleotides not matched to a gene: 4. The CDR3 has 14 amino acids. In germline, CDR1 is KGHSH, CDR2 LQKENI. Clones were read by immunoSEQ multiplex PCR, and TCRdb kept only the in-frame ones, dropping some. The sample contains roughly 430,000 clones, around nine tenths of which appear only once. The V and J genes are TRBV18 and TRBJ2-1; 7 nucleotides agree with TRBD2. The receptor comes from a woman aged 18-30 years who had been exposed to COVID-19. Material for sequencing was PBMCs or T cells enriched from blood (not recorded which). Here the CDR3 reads CASQAGSSYNEQFF. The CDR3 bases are TGTGCCAGCCAAGCGGGGAGCTCCTACAATGAGCAGTTCTTC.